This T cell receptor beta chain was captured in a study of T cells in Graves' hyperthyroidism and ophthalmopathy (dated by TCRdb to about 2019). Study-level background: Peripheral blood samples were taken at the time of initial diagnosis, prior to any treatment. To identify distinguishing TCR V-J signatures, a discovery cohort of around 100 patients was used, comprising some 43 with Graves' ophthalmopathy and approximately 57 with stable Graves' hyperthyroidism. Prospective prediction of ophthalmopathy was tested in an independent validation cohort of 18 to 20 hyperthyroidism patients and 17 patients who later progressed to ophthalmopathy. The approximately 97 discovery patients were randomly divided into training and test sets at a 7:3 ratio. Thyroid tissue and blood T-cell repertoires from roughly six Graves' hyperthyroidism patients were also compared in the study. After sampling, hyperthyroidism patients received methimazole starting at 30 mg daily, and ophthalmopathy patients received high-dose intravenous methylprednisolone. The paper describes TCR Vbeta CDR3 sequencing of about 140 peripheral blood samples, made up of approximately 40 ophthalmopathy patients, 70 to 80 hyperthyroidism patients and roughly 17 progressor patients.

As concerns this clonotype: Its antigen is not yet known. No base-level quality is on record; no much larger clone is a single base apart.

Findings and caveats that apply to the study as a whole: In validation, the model predicted progression to ophthalmopathy a median of approximately 6.6 months before onset, with roughly 70% sensitivity and roughly 73% specificity. A model built on a 13 V-J signature distinguished ophthalmopathy from stable hyperthyroidism, reaching 85% to 90% sensitivity and around 81% specificity in cross-validation and 80%/75% in testing. Blood samples also contained most of the expanded thyroid clonotypes (frequency above 0.001), which suggests that blood repertoires may reflect thyroid immune responses. No statistical method was used to set the sample size in advance, and investigators knew the group allocation.

Ophthalmopathy patients had moderately to severely active disease, with a Clinical Activity Score of 3 or more, a NOSPECS grade of 4 or more, and a disease duration of less than 3 months. Patients with uncontrolled infections, other autoimmune diseases, pregnancy or lactation were excluded. Clinical symptoms, serum thyroxine and TRAb, thyroid ultrasound, and orbital computed tomography formed the basis for the diagnoses. PBMCs were separated from 8 to 10 ml of fresh peripheral blood using Ficoll-Paque density gradient centrifugation. Total RNA was extracted with Trizol reagent, and quality was checked on an Agilent 2100 Bioanalyzer. Sequences MGHRA (CDR1) and YSYEKL (CDR2) are obtained from the germline V gene. Trimming costs V 1 base and J 5 bases, and their ends lie 12 bases apart. The CDR3 spans 15 residues, from the cysteine through the phenylalanine. Only the CDR3 DNA stays, 45 bases, in frame from base 1.

TCR beta CDR3 regions were amplified from RNA transcripts. The first round of RT-PCR for the TCR CDR3 was performed with the HTBI primer set and the Qiagen OneStep RT-PCR kit. The libraries were constructed in a second round of multiplex PCR and then size-selected and purified. Sequencing of the libraries was done on an Illumina HiSeq2000 using paired-end 100 bp reads. The original pipeline was this. SOAPnuke was used to process the raw data, throwing out any read that contained adapters or uncalled bases, had a mean Phred below 15, or lacked an exact constant-primer or identifier match. High-quality paired reads were merged with COPE v1.2.5, and unique nucleotide sequences were defined as clonotypes. MiTCR v1.1 was used to align the clonotypes against IMGT TRBV, TRBD and TRBJ reference segments. The analysis was restricted to V-J combinations with a frequency above 0.0001, which together covered roughly 99% of the repertoires. The TCS score was defined as F50 (clonal expansion) divided by E x V (chaos), with BLOSUM62-based TCRdist calculated between CDR3 peptides within each V-J. Welch's t-statistics and random forest reduced roughly 500 V-J features to about 12, which were used in a naive Bayes classifier (R e1071). The public reads were reanalyzed by TCRdb: fastp trimming at Q25, MiXCR alignment, in-frame beta chains only. Each entry is one CDR3 protein sequence, shown with its most common DNA and genes. V and J calls and clone size were set by TCRdb, not the authors. A total of more than 350,000 distinct CDR3 sequences appear in this sample, about 14% of them only once. The top ten clonotypes cover roughly 21% of the sample.

Sequencing input: blood. The origin of this receptor is a young woman with Graves' ophthalmopathy. The chain is assembled from TRBV4-1 and TRBJ2-1, with no D gene named confidently. The DNA sequence is as follows: TGCGCCAGCAGCCAAGTTCCCAAAAAAAACAATGAGCAGTTCTTC. Translated, it gives CASSQVPKKNNEQFF.